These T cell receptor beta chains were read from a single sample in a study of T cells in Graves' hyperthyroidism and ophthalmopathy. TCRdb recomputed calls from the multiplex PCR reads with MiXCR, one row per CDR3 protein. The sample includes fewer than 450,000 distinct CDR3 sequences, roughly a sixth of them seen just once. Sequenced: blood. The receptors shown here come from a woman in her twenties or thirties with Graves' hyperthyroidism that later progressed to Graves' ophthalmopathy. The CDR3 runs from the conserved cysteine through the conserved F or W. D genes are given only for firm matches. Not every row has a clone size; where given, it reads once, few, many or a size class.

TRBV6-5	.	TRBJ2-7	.	CASSYSIGTPIYPYYEQYF	TGTGCCAGCAGTTACTCGATTGGGACTCCAATCTACCCCTACTACGAGCAGTACTTC
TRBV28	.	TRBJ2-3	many	CASSAGVLSDTQYF	TGTGCCAGCTCAGCAGGGGTTCTATCAGATACGCAGTATTTT
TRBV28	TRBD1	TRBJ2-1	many	CASSRGYPRNEQFF	TGTGCCAGCAGCAGGGGGTATCCTCGAAATGAGCAGTTCTTC
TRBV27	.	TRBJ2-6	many	CASSPTSGANVLTF	TGTGCCAGCAGTCCCACCTCTGGGGCCAACGTCCTGACTTTC
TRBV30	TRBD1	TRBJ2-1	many	CAWSSTGVSNEQFF	TGTGCCTGGAGTAGTACAGGGGTAAGCAATGAGCAGTTCTTC
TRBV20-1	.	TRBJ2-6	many	CSAPVPGTGANVLTF	TGCAGTGCCCCCGTTCCGGGTACCGGGGCCAACGTCCTGACTTTC
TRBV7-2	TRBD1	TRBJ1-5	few	CASSTGQAINQPQHF	TGTGCCAGCAGCACGGGACAGGCAATCAATCAGCCCCAGCATTTT
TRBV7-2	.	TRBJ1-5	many	CASSLVRQPQHF	TGTGCCAGCAGCTTAGTACGTCAGCCCCAGCATTTT
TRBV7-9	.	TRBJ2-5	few	CASSFAQETQYF	TGTGCCAGCAGCTTCGCCCAAGAGACCCAGTACTTC
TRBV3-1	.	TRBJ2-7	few	CASSPSVGSYEQYF	TGTGCCAGCAGCCCCTCTGTTGGCTCCTACGAGCAGTACTTC
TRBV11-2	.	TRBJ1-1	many	CASSSNSGSEDTEAFF	TGTGCCAGCAGCTCCAACAGCGGTTCCGAAGACACTGAAGCTTTCTTT
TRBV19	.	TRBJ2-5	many	CASSISITTGGTQYF	TGTGCCAGTAGTATATCTATTACGACCGGGGGAACCCAGTACTTC
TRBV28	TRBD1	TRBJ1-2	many	CASSPRTGRSGFGYTF	TGTGCCAGCAGTCCCAGGACAGGGCGGAGCGGATTTGGCTACACCTTC
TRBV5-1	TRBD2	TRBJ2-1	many	CASSWAAGLAAYNEQFF	TGCGCCAGCAGCTGGGCTGCGGGACTAGCGGCCTACAATGAGCAGTTCTTC
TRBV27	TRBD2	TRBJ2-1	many	CASSHGTSGANEQFF	TGTGCCAGCAGCCACGGGACTAGCGGAGCCAATGAGCAGTTCTTC
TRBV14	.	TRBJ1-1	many	CASSQGVQGNTEAFF	TGTGCCAGCAGCCAAGGGGTACAGGGGAACACTGAAGCTTTCTTT
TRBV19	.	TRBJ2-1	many	CASSIGYNEQFF	TGTGCCAGTAGTATCGGTTACAATGAGCAGTTCTTC
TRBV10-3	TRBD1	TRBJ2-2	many	CAISGQGDTGELFF	TGTGCCATCAGTGGACAGGGAGACACCGGGGAGCTGTTTTTT
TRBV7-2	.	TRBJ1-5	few	CASSLIYQPQHF	TGTGCCAGCAGCTTAATTTATCAGCCCCAGCATTTT
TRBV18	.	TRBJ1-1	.	CASSLRDKRNTEAFF	TGTGCCAGCTCATTGAGGGACAAACGTAACACTGAAGCTTTCTTT
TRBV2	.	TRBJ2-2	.	CASSGYLSVENTGELFF	TGTGCCAGCAGTGGGTACCTTTCCGTCGAAAACACCGGGGAGCTGTTTTTT
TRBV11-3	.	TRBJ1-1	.	CASSWDVGAEAFF	TGTGCCAGCAGCTGGGATGTGGGGGCTGAAGCTTTCTTT
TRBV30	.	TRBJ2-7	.	CAGMTGTWNEQYF	TGTGCCGGGATGACCGGGACTTGGAACGAGCAGTACTTC
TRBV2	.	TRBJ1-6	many	CASSEQGLIYNSPLHF	TGTGCCAGCAGTGAACAGGGCCTTATCTATAATTCACCCCTCCACTTT
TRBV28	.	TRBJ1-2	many	CASSIGGKGNGYTF	TGTGCCAGCAGCATAGGAGGGAAAGGGAATGGCTACACCTTC
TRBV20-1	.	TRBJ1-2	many	CSARPGDNYGYTF	TGCAGTGCTAGACCGGGGGATAACTATGGCTACACCTTC
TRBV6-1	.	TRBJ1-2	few	CASSEYKGDYGYTF	TGTGCCAGCAGTGAATATAAGGGGGACTATGGCTACACCTTC
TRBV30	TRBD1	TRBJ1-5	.	CAWAQGAGQPQHF	TGTGCCTGGGCACAGGGGGCGGGACAGCCCCAGCATTTT
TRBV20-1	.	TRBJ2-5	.	CSARSPGAQETQYF	TGCAGTGCTAGAAGCCCAGGGGCCCAAGAGACCCAGTACTTC
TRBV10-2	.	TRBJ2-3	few	CASSVGASTDTQYF	TGCGCCAGCAGTGTCGGCGCCAGCACAGATACGCAGTATTTT
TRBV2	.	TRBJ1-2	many	CASSGIGAGRYYGYTF	TGTGCCAGCAGTGGTATAGGGGCAGGGAGATACTATGGCTACACCTTC
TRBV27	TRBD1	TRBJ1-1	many	CASSQQGVTEAFF	TGTGCCAGCAGTCAGCAGGGGGTCACTGAAGCTTTCTTT
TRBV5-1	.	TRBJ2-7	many	CASSLEPPPTYEQYF	TGCGCCAGCAGCTTGGAGCCGCCTCCGACCTACGAGCAGTACTTC
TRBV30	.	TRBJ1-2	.	CAWSGSPNYGYTF	TGTGCCTGGAGTGGTTCACCTAACTATGGCTACACCTTC
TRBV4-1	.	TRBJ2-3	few	CASSSFTGGPGDTQYF	TGCGCCAGCAGCTCCTTCACAGGAGGGCCCGGAGATACGCAGTATTTT
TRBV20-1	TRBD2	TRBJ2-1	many	CSAREAGGPGNEQFF	TGCAGTGCTAGAGAGGCGGGAGGGCCAGGCAATGAGCAGTTCTTC
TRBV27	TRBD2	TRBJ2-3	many	CASSSPSGGHLKATDTQYF	TGTGCCAGTAGTTCCCCTAGCGGGGGCCACCTCAAGGCAACAGATACGCAGTATTTT
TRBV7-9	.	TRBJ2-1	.	CASSFSGRSSYNEQFF	TGTGCCAGCAGCTTCTCAGGCCGAAGCTCCTACAATGAGCAGTTCTTC
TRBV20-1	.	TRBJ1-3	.	CSARSRGASGNTIYF	TGCAGTGCAAGATCCCGTGGGGCCTCTGGAAACACCATATATTTT
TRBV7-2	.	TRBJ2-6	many	CASTNYLANVLTF	TGTGCCAGCACTAACTATCTCGCCAACGTCCTGACTTTC
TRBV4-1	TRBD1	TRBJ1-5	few	CASSQEDRGGNQPQHF	TGCGCCAGCAGCCAAGAGGACAGGGGTGGCAATCAGCCCCAGCATTTT
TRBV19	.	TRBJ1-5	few	CASRGGYLHNQPRSIFVNQPQHF	TGTGCCAGTAGGGGGGGGTATCTTCACAATCAGCCTAGGTCCATCTTCGTTAATCAGCCCCAGCATTTT
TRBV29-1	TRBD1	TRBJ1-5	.	CSVAGQGNQPQHF	TGCAGCGTAGCCGGACAGGGGAATCAGCCCCAGCATTTT
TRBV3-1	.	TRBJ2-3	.	CASSQVRRPDTQYF	TGTGCCAGCAGCCAAGTTCGGAGGCCAGATACGCAGTATTTT
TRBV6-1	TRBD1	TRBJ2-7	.	CASRGQDAVEQYF	TGTGCCAGCAGAGGACAGGATGCGGTCGAGCAGTACTTC